Detailed here is one T cell receptor beta chain. In the original analysis: Amplifying reference gene primers gave estimates of nucleated cell counts. Profiled with immunoSEQ multiplex PCR; TCRdb holds only in-frame clones, not every one. V and J calls and clone size follow that table, whereas D and trimming were derived from the DNA. The table lists around 270,000 clones, 80% to 85% of them singletons. The record originates from a study of blood T cell repertoires in COVID-19. About the research overall: Both acute and convalescent COVID-19 samples were obtained from the United States, Italy and Spain. Sample material is recorded as cDNA or gDNA derived from T cells, B-cell-depleted T cells, or PBMCs.

Germline V CDR1 and CDR2: MNHEY, SVGEGT. V was shortened by 5 bases and J by 3 bases, with 11 bases between the two germline ends. The CDR3 is made up of 13 amino acids. The receptor comes from a man between 60 and 75 years old with acute or convalescent COVID-19. V is TRBV6-2 or TRBV6-3 and J is TRBJ2-7; possibly TRBD2 for D (5 bases). Sequencing used peripheral blood. The chain's CDR3 is CASSQLGSYEQYF. The CDR3 region has the DNA TGTGCCAGCAGTCAGCTAGGGAGCTACGAGCAGTACTTC.